This entry features one TCR beta chain sequence. This sample stems from a study of blood T cell repertoires in COVID-19. Across the whole study: The study drew acute and convalescent COVID-19 samples from the United States, Italy and Spain. Sample material is recorded as cDNA or gDNA derived from T cells, B-cell-depleted T cells, or PBMCs.

Authors' methods: How many nucleated cells were present was estimated from reference gene primer amplification. Using immunoSEQ multiplex PCR, the repertoire was profiled, and TCRdb retains in-frame clones only, with some absent. V and J calls and clone size are as listed in that table; D and trimming were resolved from the DNA. The sample lists 110,000 to 150,000 clones; 65% to 90% were seen once. The CDR3 has 16 residues. V lost 2 bases to trimming and J lost 1 base, with 15 bases between them. CDR1 is SGHNT and CDR2 is YENEEA in the germline V gene. The rearrangement joins TRBV11-3 to TRBJ2-7; the D gene is possibly TRBD2 (7 bases). Material for sequencing was peripheral blood. The clonotype comes from a man aged 50-59 years with acute or convalescent COVID-19. Here the CDR3 reads CASSLWDGGRSYEQYF. The CDR3 DNA reads TGTGCCAGCAGCTTATGGGACGGGGGGCGATCCTACGAGCAGTACTTC.